This TCR beta chain was sequenced for a study of beta chain features in type 1 diabetes (dated by TCRdb to 2017 to 2018). For context, the study as a whole: No differences in mean age, gender distribution, total cell number or subset yield were found between patients and healthy donors. Whereas all 30 or so donors provided naive and central memory subsets, regulatory and stem cell-like memory subsets were isolated from just 8 patients and roughly 8 healthy donors. Across all samples, some 99 million sorted cells were examined, and cell number per subset correlated strongly with RNA yield. In the study, recently diagnosed type 1 diabetes patients and matched healthy donors were compared on the TCRB repertoires of their sorted circulating CD4+ T cell subsets. Study-level results and caveats: At VDJ recombination sites, type 1 diabetes patients had fewer insertions and more deleted nucleotides, which implies abnormalities in thymic rearrangement. Shorter templates might be favored by PCR, yet because patient and control samples were amplified and corrected together, any such skew would affect both groups equally. Sequencing cDNA rather than genomic DNA could over-represent highly expressing activated cells, although activation and CD3 levels did not differ between groups. A moderate but significant shortening of TCRB CDR3 length was observed in type 1 diabetes patients in all four CD4+ subsets. Naive, central memory and regulatory TCRB repertoires appeared to be more alike among patients than among healthy donors. Because the HLA sub-analyses included only small numbers of individuals, any influence of HLA type on TCRB rearrangement was left unresolved.

Only a few counts were recorded for this clone. Its binding antigen is unknown. No clone much larger than this one lies a single base away; base qualities are absent. The entire amount of isolated RNA was reverse transcribed using the High Capacity cDNA Reverse Transcription Kit, so the sequenced TCRB transcripts were expressed ones. Naive, central memory and regulatory T cell samples underwent deep immunoSEQ sequencing, averaging about 3.3 million total reads per sample. Sorted cells were lysed in RLT buffer and RNA was extracted with DNase-treated RNeasy Micro or Mini kits, depending on cell number. To prevent cross-contamination, every cell subset was processed on its own, while patient and healthy donor samples were processed together. The immunoSEQ multiplex PCR was used to amplify TCRB sequences from cDNA, generating 87-bp fragments that spanned the CDR3 region. Sequencing of the amplicons was done on the Illumina HiSeq platform. The authors' analysis ran thus. PCR bias was computationally corrected using synthetic template baselines, reads within Hamming distance 2 were collapsed, and singletons that could not be merged were discarded. Reads were aligned against IMGT to assign V, D and J genes, CDR3 length and insertions or deletions at six rearrangement sites. Within each subset, clonotype counts were normalized to the number of sorted cells before true diversity and Gini coefficients were calculated with the tcR R package. Repertoire sharing was quantified using the overlap coefficient calculated on TCRB nucleotide sequences. The immuneACCESS repertoire file appears here via TCRdb, limited to in-frame rearrangements. These files lack a portion of the clones; in checked studies, under half of the deficit traces to unresolved V genes, and the cause of the others is not known. V, J and clone size are those of that table, while D and trimming were read from the DNA. Recorded for this sample are 300,000 to 350,000 clones; 7.5% to 9% of them occurred a single time. The top ten clonotypes cover 0.44% of the sample.

A single peripheral blood draw of 95 to 150 mL on average was collected from each donor into heparinised tubes. A BD FACSAria II was used to sort naive, central memory, regulatory and stem cell-like memory CD4+ T cells with a panel that included CD45RO, CCR7, CD25, CD127, CD95 and CD27. All sorted populations exceeded 95% purity. PBMCs were separated immediately by Lymphoprep density gradient centrifugation and were stained directly, without being cultured. So that batch effects would be minimized, each experiment stained and sorted samples in pairs, pairing one healthy donor with one patient. V is shortened by 5 bases, J by 2 bases, and the region joining them spans 17 bases. The CDR1 and CDR2 encoded by the germline V gene are SGHVS and FNYEAQ. The CDR3, from cysteine to phenylalanine, totals 16 residues. Of all the DNA, just the CDR3 is kept, 48 bases in frame from base 1.

The sequence was obtained from a woman between 18 and 29 years old in good health. The V and J segments used are TRBV7-6 and TRBJ2-3; perhaps TRBD1 is the D gene, with 6 bases matching. The specimen sequenced was central memory CD4+ T cells from blood. The nucleotide sequence reads as follows: TGTGCCAGCAGCGATCCATGGGGGCGTAACACAGATACGCAGTATTTT. Its amino acids are CASSDPWGRNTDTQYF.